This is a list of T cell receptor beta chains from one sample in a study of STAT5B mutations in CD4+ large granular lymphocyte leukemia. Using immunoSEQ multiplex PCR, the repertoire was profiled, and TCRdb retains in-frame clones only, with some absent. The table shows 30,000 to 40,000 clones, with about 81% occurring only once. Sequenced sample: CD4+ T cells from blood buffy coats. The receptors originated from a human donor in good health. Each CDR3 is given with its conserved first and last residue. The order of the fields is CDR3 protein, D gene, V gene, clone size. The D gene is left open where the match is weak. Clone size appears in some rows only: once, few, many, or a class for an expanded clone.

CASSRDSQYEQYF,TRBD1,TRBV7-7,few
CASSLEEGTEAFF,NA,TRBV7-6,NA
CASSPPRGGYNEQFF,TRBD2,TRBV18,NA
CASGLVLSTSGGALSREQYF,TRBD2,TRBV12-5,NA
CSAPGVAGEAFF,NA,TRBV29-1,few
CASSGTRGEKLFF,NA,TRBV25-1,NA
CASGQGTDYGYTF,NA,TRBV5-6,once
CASSIVPGQAYEQYF,TRBD1,TRBV19,NA
CASSRRGFIGTQYF,NA,TRBV19,NA
CASSHPGPQNPVTQYF,NA,TRBV4-2,NA
CASSLDLYNSPLHF,NA,TRBV7-9,few
CSVELAYEQYF,NA,TRBV29-1,once
CASSLDGGSRETQYF,NA,TRBV11-2,NA
CASSQGRNQPQHF,NA,TRBV4-1,few
CASSIGGFEAFF,NA,TRBV19,NA
CASSPPSGGWNYGYTF,TRBD1,TRBV18,few
CASSPTGPPIYAEAFF,TRBD1,TRBV18,NA
CASSPGVARSYEQYF,NA,TRBV19,NA
CASSWGQGAATNEKLFF,TRBD1,TRBV5-4,NA
CATTSGGRETQYF,TRBD2,TRBV10-3,NA
CASSQGAITNEKLFF,TRBD1,TRBV2,NA
CASRLTVSTDTQYF,NA,TRBV7-9,NA
CASSRDRGAETQYF,TRBD1,TRBV7-3,NA
CSVTGTLNTGELFF,NA,TRBV29-1,NA
CASSLGTGLRNSPLHF,TRBD1,TRBV7-6,NA
CAISGQPQETQYF,NA,TRBV10-3,NA
CASSQRAGGSDTQYF,TRBD2,TRBV4-3,NA
CASSLSGQTNTGELFF,NA,TRBV18,few
CASSFGGGNYGYTF,TRBD1,TRBV5-6,NA
CASRTQGRNYEQYF,NA,TRBV5-4,NA
CASSYGTSSTDTQYF,TRBD2,TRBV6-5,NA
CASSYGRRYEQYF,NA,TRBV7-9,NA
CASSLAENGQYF,NA,TRBV5-1,NA
CAWSVRTGNQPQHF,TRBD1,TRBV30,NA
CASSLNPTDQPQHF,NA,TRBV6-5,NA
CASSLALSGNTIYF,NA,TRBV5-1,NA
CATSLQGNTEAFF,NA,TRBV5-1,NA
CASSPRTATNEKLFF,NA,TRBV18,NA
CASSLSPPYEQYF,NA,TRBV11-2,NA
CASSYTTLGRTQYF,NA,TRBV6-6,NA
CASSPGTSGVQETQYF,TRBD2,TRBV19,NA
CASSYRGAEAFF,NA,TRBV6-5,NA
CASSLNSGVGTQYF,NA,TRBV11-3,NA
CAIGGNNSPLHF,NA,TRBV10-3,NA
CASSLVTNTEAFF,NA,TRBV11-2,NA
CASSLETGMPGELFF,TRBD1,TRBV11-2,NA
CASSWDRQETQYF,TRBD1,TRBV6-1,NA
CASSHTGQGGQPQHF,TRBD1,TRBV5-6,NA
CASSVGREQFF,NA,TRBV9,NA
CAIQRGNNSPLHF,NA,TRBV10-3,NA
CASSRGQRTSGGDYEQYF,TRBD2,TRBV5-4,NA
CASRPGTTFTDTQYF,TRBD2,TRBV5-1,NA
CAWGDRKLFF,NA,TRBV30,few
CASSWDSGGFAGELFF,TRBD2,TRBV5-1,NA
CASSFQGGEETQYF,NA,TRBV7-3,NA
CASSYQGDIQYF,TRBD1,TRBV6-5,NA
CSVVASGYNEQFF,TRBD2,TRBV29-1,NA
CASSLKGGLWGYTF,NA,TRBV13,NA
CASSLRPGGTGELFF,TRBD1,TRBV7-3,NA